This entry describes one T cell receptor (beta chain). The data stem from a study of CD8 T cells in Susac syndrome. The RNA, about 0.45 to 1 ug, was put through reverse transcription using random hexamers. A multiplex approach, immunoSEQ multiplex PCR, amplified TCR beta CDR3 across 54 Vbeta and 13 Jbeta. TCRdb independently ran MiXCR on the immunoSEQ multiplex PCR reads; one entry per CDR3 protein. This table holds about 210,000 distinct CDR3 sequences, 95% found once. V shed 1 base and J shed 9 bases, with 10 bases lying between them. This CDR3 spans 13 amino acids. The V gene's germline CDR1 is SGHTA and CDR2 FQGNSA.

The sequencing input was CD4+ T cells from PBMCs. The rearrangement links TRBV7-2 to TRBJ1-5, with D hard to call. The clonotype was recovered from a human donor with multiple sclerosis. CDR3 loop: CASSLEVPWPQHF. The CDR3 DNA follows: TGTGCCAGCAGCTTAGAAGTTCCTTGGCCCCAGCATTTT.